The present T cell receptor (beta chain) was sequenced within a study of blood T cells in healthy people across ages. This clonotype was observed a few times. Isolating PBMCs gave at least 6 million of these cells per sample. Trimming left V 2 bases short and J 0 bases short, with 6 bases between. The length of the CDR3 is 13 residues. Germline values: CDR1 SQVTM, CDR2 ANQGSEA. A second PCR, run for roughly 7 to 12 cycles, used a sample-barcoded 5' primer plus a J-beta primer mix. One entry per CDR3 protein, called by TCRdb with MiXCR from the 5' RACE reads. The data show some 800,000 distinct CDR3 sequences, roughly 25% seen once. This same sample was also part of a study on T cells of mothers and their children.

The sequenced sample consisted of blood. The V and J genes are TRBV29-1 and TRBJ2-3; D is ambiguous. The sequence was obtained from a boy younger than 18 in good health. CDR3 sequence: CSVELSSTDTQYF. CDR3 sequence (DNA): TGCAGCGTTGAACTATCTAGCACAGATACGCAGTATTTT.